The 3 T cell receptor beta chains below come from one sample, sequenced in a study of spatial heterogeneity in lung cancer. General study findings and limits: Tracking of tumor mutation counts was seen in expanded intratumoral alpha and beta TCR counts.

No antigen has been identified for these receptors. Time point of the sample: sample taken at primary tumor resection. One entry per CDR3 protein, called by TCRdb with MiXCR from the 5' RACE reads. The repertoire has more than 10,000 distinct CDR3 sequences, 3.2% of them found once; the top ten carry around a sixth. The starting material was lung tumor tissue, obtained at surgery. The source of these receptors is a male donor with early-stage non-small cell lung cancer.

This clonotype was recorded many times. The chain recombines TRBV4-3 with TRBJ1-1; unclear D gene. The CDR3 contains 13 residues. The germline V gene has CDR1 LGHNA and CDR2 YSLEER. V lost 0 bases and J 7 bases, leaving 9 bases between the germline ends. The CDR3 DNA is TGCGCCAGCAGCCAAGATCGGAGTTATGAAGCTTTCTTT. Protein: CASSQDRSYEAFF.

This clonotype was detected many times. V usage is TRBV4-1 and J usage is TRBJ2-7; weak D call: TRBD1 (6 bases). Looked up from germline, CDR1 is MGHRA and CDR2 is YSYEKL. V lost 1 base, J lost 6 bases, and 19 bases lay in between. There are 16 residues in the CDR3. The CDR3 DNA is TGCGCCAGCAGCCAAGGCAGGACAGCTATACGAGGCGAGCAGTACTTC. The encoded protein is CASSQGRTAIRGEQYF.

This clonotype was seen ten or more times. The chain couples TRBV7-9 to TRBJ2-1; D is tentatively TRBD1 or TRBD2 (6 bases each). In germline, CDR1 is SEHNR, CDR2 FQNEAQ (reference sequence). The CDR3 extends over 17 amino acids. Deletions cut 5 bases from V and 9 bases from J, with 26 bases between. This CDR3 reads CASSRSVGGAGKAEQFF. The CDR3 region has the DNA TGTGCCAGCAGCCGCTCCGTGGGGGGCGCGGGAAAGGCTGAGCAGTTCTTC. The whole variable domain, filled in from reference TRBV7-9 and TRBJ2-1, reads DTGVSQNPRHKITKRGQNVTFRCDPISEHNRLYWYRQTLGQGPEFLTYFQNEAQLEKSRLLSDRFSAERPKGSFSTLEIQRTEQGDSAMYLCASSRSVGGAGKAEQFFGPGTRLTVL.